This T cell receptor beta chain was documented in a study of blood T cell repertoires in COVID-19. Profiled with immunoSEQ multiplex PCR; TCRdb holds only in-frame clones, not every one. The sample gives about 100,000 clones, around 90% of which show up once; about 5.3% is in the top ten. This CDR3 contains 14 residues. Germline CDR1 MDHEN, CDR2 SYDVKM. The V and J ends lost 5 bases and 4 bases, in that order; junction bases with no gene match: 6. The TCR comes from a man between 35 and 55 years old with active or convalescent COVID-19. Sequenced sample: peripheral blood. V usage is TRBV28 and J usage is TRBJ1-1; 8 nucleotides match TRBD1. CDR3 DNA: TGTGCCAGCAGTCTCGGGACAGGCTTCACTGAAGCTTTCTTT. Its translation: CASSLGTGFTEAFF.